These T cell receptor beta chains were read from a single sample in a study of T cell repertoires in cytomegalovirus infection. TCRdb analysed the reads with MiXCR anew, one entry per CDR3 protein. The sample lists 680,000 or so distinct CDR3 sequences, roughly a third occurring once. The material sequenced was PBMCs. Every receptor here comes from a human donor in good health (CMV status not recorded). Some clones in this sample may be carry-over from other donors' samples. Each CDR3 is given with its conserved first and last residue. The D gene is left open where the match is weak. Only some rows state a clone size, as once, few, many or a class for expanded clones.

clone size	V gene	D gene	J gene	CDR3 length	CDR3 DNA	CDR3 protein
-	TRBV28	-	TRBJ2-7	12	TGTGCCAGCAGCTCCCGTGCGCGAGAGCAGTACTTC	CASSSRAREQYF
few	TRBV29-1	TRBD2	TRBJ2-5	15	TGCAGCGTTCCGTCTTTAGCGGGAATCCAAGAGACCCAGTACTTC	CSVPSLAGIQETQYF
few	TRBV7-9	TRBD1	TRBJ1-1	12	TGTGCCAGCAACGACAGGGAAACTGAAGCTTTCTTT	CASNDRETEAFF
-	TRBV28	TRBD2	TRBJ2-7	15	TGTGCCAGCAGCACACAGGGGCTAGCGGGATACGAGCAGTACTTC	CASSTQGLAGYEQYF
-	TRBV11-2	TRBD2	TRBJ2-3	15	TGTGCCAGCAGCCAGAGCGGGGCGGGCGTCTATACGCAGTATTTT	CASSQSGAGVYTQYF
-	TRBV7-8	-	TRBJ2-7	16	TGTGCCAGCAGTCCCCGGGGCGGGGTGGCCTTCTACGAGCAGTACTTC	CASSPRGGVAFYEQYF
once	TRBV9	-	TRBJ2-1	15	TGTGCCAGCAGCGTACGTGACACCTCCTACAATGAGCAGTTCTTC	CASSVRDTSYNEQFF
many	TRBV28	-	TRBJ2-7	14	TGTGCCAGCAGTTCAGGGGGAGGGTGGCGCGAGCAGTACTTC	CASSSGGGWREQYF
-	TRBV5-5	-	TRBJ2-5	14	TGTGCCAGCAGCACCGGGACCCTTCAAGAGACCCAGTACTTC	CASSTGTLQETQYF
few	TRBV6-1	-	TRBJ1-2	14	TGTGCCAGCAGTGAAGAAGGCAGCGCCTATGGCTACACCTTC	CASSEEGSAYGYTF
-	TRBV19	-	TRBJ1-1	14	TGTGCCAGTAGTGGACAGACCGTGAACACTGAAGCTTTCTTT	CASSGQTVNTEAFF
few	TRBV6-6	-	TRBJ2-1	11	TGTGCCAGCAGTTACAACCATGAGCAGTTCTTC	CASSYNHEQFF
many	TRBV7-6	TRBD1	TRBJ2-3	15	TGTGCCAGCAGCGGCACAGGGGGCAGCGCAGATACGCAGTATTTT	CASSGTGGSADTQYF
few	TRBV7-2	TRBD1	TRBJ2-5	16	TGTGCCAGCAGCTTAGTCGGGGGGACAGGGGGAGAGACCCAGTACTTC	CASSLVGGTGGETQYF
-	TRBV4-2	TRBD2	TRBJ2-7	17	TGTGCCAGCAGCGTCCATAGCGGGAGGGAGAGCTCCTACGAGCAGTACTTC	CASSVHSGRESSYEQYF
few	TRBV5-1	-	TRBJ2-5	13	TGTGCCAGCAGCTTAGTGGGGAAAGAGACCCAGTACTTC	CASSLVGKETQYF
-	TRBV20-1	-	TRBJ1-1	14	TGCAGTGCTAGAGATCACGGGGGGGGCACTGAAGCTTTCTTT	CSARDHGGGTEAFF
few	TRBV28	-	TRBJ2-1	11	TGTGCCAGCACCCGTTTGCATGAGCAGTTCTTC	CASTRLHEQFF
-	TRBV6-1	-	TRBJ2-7	10	TGTGCCAGCAGTGGGTACAGTTCATCCTTC	CASSGYSSSF
-	TRBV29-1	TRBD1	TRBJ1-2	14	TGCAGCTGCTCAAAGGGGACAGGGGGTAATGGCTACACCTTC	CSCSKGTGGNGYTF
many	TRBV4-1	-	TRBJ2-7	14	TGCGCCAGCAGCCAAGATCCGATAGCCTACGAGCAGTACTTC	CASSQDPIAYEQYF
-	TRBV29-1	-	TRBJ1-4	12	TGCAGCGTGCTGGCAGATAATGAAAAACTGTTTTTT	CSVLADNEKLFF
-	TRBV4-3	-	TRBJ1-2	19	TGCGCCAGCAGCCAAGATCATGTTCTTTCGGGGGGGACCCACTATGGCTACACCTTC	CASSQDHVLSGGTHYGYTF
-	TRBV28	TRBD1	TRBJ1-2	14	TGTGCCAGCAGGAACAGGGGGCGCGGCTATGGCTACACCTTC	CASRNRGRGYGYTF
-	TRBV4-1	-	TRBJ1-1	16	TGCGCCAGCAGCCTTTACTCAGGGGCTATCGGCACTGAAGCTTTCTTT	CASSLYSGAIGTEAFF
many	TRBV11-2	TRBD1	TRBJ1-1	16	TGTGCCAGCAGCCGACAGGGGGGCGGCTTGAACACTGAAGCTTTCTTT	CASSRQGGGLNTEAFF
few	TRBV28	-	TRBJ2-7	14	TGTGCCAGCAGTGAGGGGGGGGCCTCCTACGAGCAGTACTTC	CASSEGGASYEQYF
-	TRBV6-2/TRBV6-3	TRBD2	TRBJ2-5	15	TGTGCCAGCAGTTACGGGACTAGAGGAGAGGAGAACCAGTACTTC	CASSYGTRGEENQYF
-	TRBV5-1	-	TRBJ2-3	16	TGCGCCAGCAGCTCACAGGCTGGCAGTAGCACAGATACGCAGTATTTT	CASSSQAGSSTDTQYF
few	TRBV7-9	-	TRBJ2-2	14	TGTGCCAGCAGCCAGGACGCGAACACCGGGGAGCTGTTTTTT	CASSQDANTGELFF
-	TRBV28	-	TRBJ1-1	17	TGTGCCAGCAGTTTTTCCCTATTACAGGGAATGAACACTGAAGCTTTCTTT	CASSFSLLQGMNTEAFF
-	TRBV20-1	-	TRBJ1-1	15	TGCAGTGCTAGAGATCGCAGGGGCGGGGACACTGAAGCTTTCTTT	CSARDRRGGDTEAFF
few	TRBV28	-	TRBJ1-1	14	TGTGCCAGCAGTTTTATCCCCGAGAACACTGAAGCTTTCTTT	CASSFIPENTEAFF
-	TRBV6-1	TRBD2	TRBJ2-7	16	TGTGCCAGCAGTGAAGATCCCACTAGCGGGATAGACGAGCAGTACTTC	CASSEDPTSGIDEQYF
-	TRBV5-1	-	TRBJ1-6	16	TGCGCCAGCAGCTTGGCCTCTGGGCTCGGGGATTCACCCCTCCACTTT	CASSLASGLGDSPLHF
-	TRBV12-3/TRBV12-4	-	TRBJ1-6	14	TGTGCCAGCAGTTTGGATCAGGCTGGGTCACCCATCCACTTT	CASSLDQAGSPIHF
few	TRBV7-6	-	TRBJ2-3	15	TGTGCCAGCAGCTCTAGGACAGGGAGGGGGGCCGAGCAGTATTTT	CASSSRTGRGAEQYF
few	TRBV4-1	-	TRBJ2-3	14	TGCGCCAGCAGCCAAGGGCGGGTAGCAGATACGCAGTATTTT	CASSQGRVADTQYF
few	TRBV5-1	TRBD1	TRBJ2-7	15	TGCGCCAGCACCCTGGGGGCAGGGGGCAGGGACGAGCAGTACTTC	CASTLGAGGRDEQYF
-	TRBV20-1	-	TRBJ2-1	9	TGCAGTGCTAGAGAAGAGCAGTTCTTC	CSAREEQFF
-	TRBV28	TRBD1	TRBJ2-5	12	TGTGCCAGCAAGGGGCTGTTTGACAGGGGTTCCTTC	CASKGLFDRGSF
few	TRBV27	-	TRBJ2-7	16	TGTGCCAGCAGTCCCCCAGGGCTACCCTTTACCTACGAGCAGTACTTC	CASSPPGLPFTYEQYF
few	TRBV6-2/TRBV6-3	TRBD1	TRBJ1-2	16	TGTGCCAGCGCAATAGGGACAGTAAAAGCTAACTATGGCTACACCTTC	CASAIGTVKANYGYTF
-	TRBV18	-	TRBJ2-5	12	TGTGCCAGCTCACCAATCCGAGAGACCCAGTACTTC	CASSPIRETQYF
-	TRBV7-6	TRBD1	TRBJ1-5	16	TGTGCCAGCAGCCCAAACACAGGGGTCAGCAATCAGCCCCAGCATTTT	CASSPNTGVSNQPQHF
many	TRBV7-8	TRBD1	TRBJ1-1	15	TGTGCCAGCAGCCCCGCCGGGACAGGGGGCACTGAAGCTTTCTTT	CASSPAGTGGTEAFF
-	TRBV6-1	-	TRBJ1-5	15	TGTGCCAGCAGTGGCCAGTACAGGGTCAATCAGCCCCAGCATTTT	CASSGQYRVNQPQHF
-	TRBV6-2/TRBV6-3	-	TRBJ2-5	15	TGTGCCCGCAGTTACTCGAGATGGGCCGGGGAGACCCAGTACTTC	CARSYSRWAGETQYF
many	TRBV7-2	TRBD1	TRBJ1-2	17	TGTGCCAGCAGCTACTTCTTAACCGGGACAGGGAGAAGTGGCTACACCTTC	CASSYFLTGTGRSGYTF
-	TRBV28	-	TRBJ2-3	14	TGTGCCAGCGGGGGGGCGGGGAGCACAGATACGCAGTATTTT	CASGGAGSTDTQYF
few	TRBV19	-	TRBJ2-1	17	TGTGCCAGTAGTATCCCGCCGACAGGGAGGAGGAGCAATGAGCAGTTCTTC	CASSIPPTGRRSNEQFF
many	TRBV28	-	TRBJ2-7	17	TGTGCCAGCACTCCGGGGATTCGACAGGGAGGTCTCGGCGAGCAGTACTTC	CASTPGIRQGGLGEQYF
many	TRBV7-2	-	TRBJ2-3	14	TGTGCCAGCAGCTTATCCAGGGGAGGTGGTACGCAGTATTTT	CASSLSRGGGTQYF
many	TRBV7-2	-	TRBJ2-3	14	TGTGCCAGCAGCCGGGACTCCTACACAGATACGCAGTATTTT	CASSRDSYTDTQYF
-	TRBV20-1	-	TRBJ2-7	16	TGCAGTGCTAGAGATCGACCCCTGACCCCAAACTACGAGCAGTACTTC	CSARDRPLTPNYEQYF
-	TRBV19	TRBD1	TRBJ2-5	14	TGTGCCAGTAGTATGAGGGACAGGAGGGAGACCCAGTACTTC	CASSMRDRRETQYF